These T cell receptor beta chains were read from a single sample in a study of radiotherapy plus CTLA-4 blockade in lung cancer. Some clones are missing from TCRdb's copy, which holds only in-frame ones; the method was immunoSEQ multiplex PCR. The sample contains 75,000 to 100,000 clones, about 90% of which appear only once. Sequencing was performed on peripheral blood, taken from a patient treated with radiotherapy plus ipilimumab. These receptors came from a human donor with non-small cell lung cancer that progressed on radiotherapy plus ipilimumab. The CDR3 runs from the conserved cysteine through the conserved F or W. The order of the fields is CDR3 DNA, CDR3 protein, J gene, clone size, D gene, V gene. D genes are given only for firm matches. Size is omitted from some rows. Given values are once, few, many or a class for expanded clones.

CDR3 DNA: TGTGCCATCAGTGAGGGACTAGCGGGAGTCTATCACGAGCAGTACTTC
CDR3 protein: CAISEGLAGVYHEQYF
J gene: TRBJ2-7
clone size: -
D gene: TRBD2
V gene: TRBV10-3

CDR3 DNA: TGTGCCAGCAAGAGACGCGATGAGCAGTTCTTC
CDR3 protein: CASKRRDEQFF
J gene: TRBJ2-1
clone size: -
D gene: -
V gene: TRBV2

CDR3 DNA: TGTGCCAGCAGCTTGGTTGGGAGTCAACGTTACAATGAGCAGTTCTTC
CDR3 protein: CASSLVGSQRYNEQFF
J gene: TRBJ2-1
clone size: once
D gene: -
V gene: TRBV5-4

CDR3 DNA: TGCAGCGTTGGGGGACGGGAGGAAGTGGGGGAGCAGTTCTTC
CDR3 protein: CSVGGREEVGEQFF
J gene: TRBJ2-1
clone size: -
D gene: TRBD2
V gene: TRBV29-1

CDR3 DNA: TGTGCCAGCAGCGAGGGCAGGGTCGACGCCGGGGAGCTGTTTTTT
CDR3 protein: CASSEGRVDAGELFF
J gene: TRBJ2-2
clone size: once
D gene: -
V gene: TRBV9

CDR3 DNA: TGCGCCAGCAGCGGTCGGGGGGCGGGTGAGCAGTTCTTC
CDR3 protein: CASSGRGAGEQFF
J gene: TRBJ2-1
clone size: -
D gene: -
V gene: TRBV5-1

CDR3 DNA: TGCGCCAGCAGTGAGGGAGCGTCAGGGTTAGAGACCCAGTACTTC
CDR3 protein: CASSEGASGLETQYF
J gene: TRBJ2-5
clone size: -
D gene: -
V gene: TRBV10-1

CDR3 DNA: TGTGCCAGCAGTTTTGACAGTTACAATGAGCAGTTCTTC
CDR3 protein: CASSFDSYNEQFF
J gene: TRBJ2-1
clone size: -
D gene: -
V gene: TRBV27

CDR3 DNA: TGTGCCTGGGACCGGACGGACCCTAGACTAGCGGAGAATACAGATACGCAGTATTTT
CDR3 protein: CAWDRTDPRLAENTDTQYF
J gene: TRBJ2-3
clone size: -
D gene: TRBD2
V gene: TRBV2

CDR3 DNA: TGTGCCAGCAGTACCCGAGGACTGCTTACTAATGAGCAGTTCTTC
CDR3 protein: CASSTRGLLTNEQFF
J gene: TRBJ2-1
clone size: -
D gene: -
V gene: TRBV6-5

CDR3 DNA: TGTGCCAGCAGTGACAAGGTGGGCACAGATACGCAGTATTTT
CDR3 protein: CASSDKVGTDTQYF
J gene: TRBJ2-3
clone size: medium-sized
D gene: -
V gene: TRBV6-4

CDR3 DNA: TGCAGTGCTTCCGGAATCTATGGCTACACCTTC
CDR3 protein: CSASGIYGYTF
J gene: TRBJ1-2
clone size: -
D gene: -
V gene: TRBV20-1

CDR3 DNA: TGTGCCAGCAGCTACCTAGGAACTAGCGGACAAGAGACCCAGTACTTC
CDR3 protein: CASSYLGTSGQETQYF
J gene: TRBJ2-5
clone size: -
D gene: TRBD2
V gene: TRBV7-6

CDR3 DNA: TGTGCCAGCAGAGAGATTCTTGGACTAGCAGTAGGGCAGTTCTTC
CDR3 protein: CASREILGLAVGQFF
J gene: TRBJ2-1
clone size: -
D gene: TRBD2
V gene: TRBV6-1

CDR3 DNA: TGTGCCAGTAGTGATTTCCGGTCTACTGAAGCTTTCTTT
CDR3 protein: CASSDFRSTEAFF
J gene: TRBJ1-1
clone size: -
D gene: -
V gene: TRBV19

CDR3 DNA: TGTCCCAGCAGCCCTAGGTTGGCCCAGTACTTC
CDR3 protein: CPSSPRLAQYF
J gene: TRBJ2-5
clone size: -
D gene: -
V gene: TRBV7-9

CDR3 DNA: TGCGCCAGCAAGCAAGCGGTAAGCTCCTACAATGAGCAGTTCTTC
CDR3 protein: CASKQAVSSYNEQFF
J gene: TRBJ2-1
clone size: few
D gene: -
V gene: TRBV5-1

CDR3 DNA: TGTGCCAGCAGTGAAGCCCGAGTGACCCAGTACTTC
CDR3 protein: CASSEARVTQYF
J gene: TRBJ2-5
clone size: -
D gene: -
V gene: TRBV6-1

CDR3 DNA: TGTGCCAGCAGCAAAGGGGTTGAGCAGTTCTTC
CDR3 protein: CASSKGVEQFF
J gene: TRBJ2-1
clone size: few
D gene: -
V gene: TRBV11-3

CDR3 DNA: TGCAGTGCTAGAGATCAGGGGGAGCAGTACTTC
CDR3 protein: CSARDQGEQYF
J gene: TRBJ2-7
clone size: -
D gene: -
V gene: TRBV20-1

CDR3 DNA: TGTGCTAGTGGTTTGGGGTCTTTGGTCAGGGGACGCAATCAGCCCCAGCATTTT
CDR3 protein: CASGLGSLVRGRNQPQHF
J gene: TRBJ1-5
clone size: -
D gene: -
V gene: TRBV12-5

CDR3 DNA: TGTGCCAGCAGCCTACTGAGGGGGTCTGAAGCTTTCTTT
CDR3 protein: CASSLLRGSEAFF
J gene: TRBJ1-1
clone size: -
D gene: -
V gene: TRBV6-5

CDR3 DNA: TGTGCCAGCAGTGAGGGTTCGAAGGGCACCATATATTTT
CDR3 protein: CASSEGSKGTIYF
J gene: TRBJ1-3
clone size: -
D gene: -
V gene: TRBV6-1

CDR3 DNA: TGTGCCAGCAGCTCCCACAGGGGGACTGAAGCTTTCTTT
CDR3 protein: CASSSHRGTEAFF
J gene: TRBJ1-1
clone size: -
D gene: TRBD1
V gene: TRBV7-6

CDR3 DNA: TGTGCCAGCTCCGAGGGGGCGCGTGGCTACACCTTC
CDR3 protein: CASSEGARGYTF
J gene: TRBJ1-2
clone size: -
D gene: TRBD1
V gene: TRBV25-1

CDR3 DNA: TGTGCCAGCAGTGAAGCAGGCGGGACTGAAGCTTTCTTT
CDR3 protein: CASSEAGGTEAFF
J gene: TRBJ1-1
clone size: once
D gene: -
V gene: TRBV6-1